This TCR beta chain was captured in a study of cytomegalovirus exposure and HLA in healthy donors. Overall study: A previous analysis identified 90 million to 140 million unique TCR beta sequences derived from around 200 million T cells. The study's findings and limits: Many donors carried some public TCRs, although rarity characterized most TCR sequences. The authors judged a highly shared variant cluster likely a sequencing artifact.

This clone was seen just once. Its antigen is as yet unknown. Primers: 60 Vbeta forward and 13 Jbeta reverse. Data came from immunoSEQ multiplex PCR; TCRdb stores just in-frame clones and leaves some out. Of roughly 190,000 clones in the sample, roughly 82% were seen once. Per germline, CDR1 LNHDA and CDR2 SQIVND (reference sequence). This CDR3 is 15 amino acids long. Trimming removed 9 bases from V and 5 bases from J, with 19 bases in between. The source is a woman in her forties or fifties in good health and CMV-seropositive. Sequenced material: PBMCs. The V and J genes are TRBV19 and TRBJ1-4; possibly TRBD1 for D (6 bases). For the CDR3, the DNA is TGTGCCAGCCCGTGGGGGCGGCGGAGAAATGAAAAACTGTTTTTT. It is translated as CASPWGRRRNEKLFF. The full variable domain, its missing parts supplied by reference TRBV19 and TRBJ1-4, is DGGITQSPKYLFRKEGQNVTLSCEQNLNHDAMYWYRQDPGQGLRLIYYSQIVNDFQKGDIAEGYSVSREKKESFPLTVTSAQKNPTAFYLCASPWGRRRNEKLFFGSGTQLSVL.